This T cell receptor (beta chain) was profiled in a study of blood T cell repertoires in COVID-19. Study at large: Recovered Cohort 3 donors showed two negative PCRs, clearance, or symptom resolution. Nucleic acid was either cDNA or gDNA, and it came from T cells, B-cell-depleted T cells, or PBMCs.

The data were produced by immunoSEQ multiplex PCR, yet TCRdb's version contains in-frame clones alone and is incomplete. The sample records a few hundred thousand clones, about 90% being singletons. Germline V gives CDR1 LNHDA, CDR2 SQIVND (reference sequence). V dropped 4 bases and J dropped 2; count of bases not matched to a gene: 3. The CDR3 runs to 14 residues. Sequencing used PBMCs or T cells enriched from blood (not recorded which). The V and J genes are TRBV19 and TRBJ2-7; 9 nucleotides line up with TRBD2. This clonotype originated in a middle-aged man in a cohort exposed to, infected with or recovered from COVID-19 (not recorded which). CDR3 in amino acids: CASSSGRDTYEQYF. For the CDR3, the DNA is TGTGCCAGTAGTAGCGGGAGGGACACCTACGAGCAGTACTTC.